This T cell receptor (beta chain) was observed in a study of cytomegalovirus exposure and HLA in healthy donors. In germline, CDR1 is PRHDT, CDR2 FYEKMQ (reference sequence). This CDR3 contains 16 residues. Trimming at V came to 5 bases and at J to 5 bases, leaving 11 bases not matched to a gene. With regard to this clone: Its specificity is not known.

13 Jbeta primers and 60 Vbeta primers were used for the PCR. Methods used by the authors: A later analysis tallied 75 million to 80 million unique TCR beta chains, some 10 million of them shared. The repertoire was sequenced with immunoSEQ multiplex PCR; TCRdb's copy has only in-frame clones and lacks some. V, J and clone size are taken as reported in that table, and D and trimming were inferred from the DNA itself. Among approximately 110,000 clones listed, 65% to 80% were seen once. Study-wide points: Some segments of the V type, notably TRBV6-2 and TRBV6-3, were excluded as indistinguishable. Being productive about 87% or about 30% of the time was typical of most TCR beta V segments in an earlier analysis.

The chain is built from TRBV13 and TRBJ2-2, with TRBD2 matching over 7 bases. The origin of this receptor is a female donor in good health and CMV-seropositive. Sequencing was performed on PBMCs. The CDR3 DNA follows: TGTGCCAGCAGCCTCGGGGGGACGATCTTGACCGGGGAGCTGTTTTTT. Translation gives CASSLGGTILTGELFF. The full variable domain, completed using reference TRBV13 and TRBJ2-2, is AAGVIQSPRHLIKEKRETATLKCYPIPRHDTVYWYQQGPGQDPQFLISFYEKMQSDKGSIPDRFSAQQFSDYHSELNMSSLELGDSALYFCASSLGGTILTGELFFGEGSRLTVL.